One and the same sample provided the 11 T cell receptor beta chains below, sequenced in a study of blood T cell repertoires in COVID-19 (dated by TCRdb to about 2020). The library came from the immunoSEQ multiplex PCR assay. The table comes from immuneACCESS by way of TCRdb, which keeps in-frame sequences with V and J called. Part of the clones is missing from these tables; in studies checked, under half for an unresolved V gene and the rest for unknown reasons. The sample has about 51,000 clones on record, 65% to 85% of them singletons. The top ten clones comprise 2.5% to 3% of the sample. Sequencing used peripheral blood. Every receptor here comes from a man in his fifties or sixties with acute or convalescent COVID-19.

V and J are TRBV11-3 and TRBJ2-7; no firm D call. This CDR3 contains 13 residues. V was cut by 1 base and J by 6 bases, with 10 bases left in between. Germline assignment: CDR1 SGHNT and CDR2 YENEEA. The CDR3 spells CASSLGDASEQYF. DNA of the CDR3: TGTGCCAGCAGCTTAGGAGATGCGTCCGAGCAGTACTTC.

The rearrangement links TRBV28 to TRBJ1-1, with D hard to call. This CDR3 has 13 residues. CDR1 and CDR2 from the germline V gene are MDHEN and SYDVKM. Trimming stripped 5 bases from V and 1 base from J, with 8 bases between. CDR3: CASSGGRNTEAFF. The CDR3 coding sequence is TGTGCCAGCAGTGGAGGGCGGAACACTGAAGCTTTCTTT. Filled out from reference TRBV28 and TRBJ1-1, the complete variable domain reads DVKVTQSSRYLVKRTGEKVFLECVQDMDHENMFWYRQDPGLGLRLIYFSYDVKMKEKGDIPEGYSVSREKKERFSLILESASTNQTSMYLCASSGGRNTEAFFGQGTRLTVV.

The chain combines TRBV4-1 with TRBJ1-4; no firm D call. Germline V gene lookup returns CDR1 MGHRA and CDR2 YSYEKL. The CDR3 has 15 residues. With 2 bases removed from V and 0 bases from J, the gap between germline ends came to 7 bases. The CDR3 coding sequence is TGCGCCAGCAGCCAACCGGGAACAACTAATGAAAAACTGTTTTTT. Translating it yields CASSQPGTTNEKLFF.

This rearrangement joins TRBV11-2 to TRBJ2-7; D may be TRBD2 (5 bases). Trimming removed 5 bases at V and 0 bases at J, with 17 bases between. The germline CDR1 and CDR2 sequences are SGHAT and FQNNGV. The CDR3 consists of 16 residues. The DNA of the CDR3 is TGTGCCAGCAGCCCTCTTAGACGACGGGACTCCTACGAGCAGTACTTC. Its protein product is CASSPLRRRDSYEQYF.

This sequence joins TRBV15 and TRBJ1-3; TRBD1 might be the D (5 bases). Germline assignment: CDR1 LNHNV and CDR2 YYDKDF (reference sequence). Trimming stripped 3 bases from V and 0 bases from J, with 12 bases between. CDR3 length: 16 amino acids. The CDR3: CATSRGDSSSGNTIYF. CDR3 sequence (DNA): TGTGCCACCAGCAGGGGGGACTCTAGCTCTGGAAACACCATATATTTT. The entire variable domain, with the rest obtained from reference TRBV15 and TRBJ1-3, is as follows: DAMVIQNPRYQVTQFGKPVTLSCSQTLNHNVMYWYQQKSSQAPKLLFHYYDKDFNNEADTPDNFQSRRPNTSFCFLDIRSPGLGDTAMYLCATSRGDSSSGNTIYFGEGSWLTVV.

The V gene is TRBV5-5, the J gene TRBJ2-7; TRBD2 might be the D (7 bases). CDR1 is SGHKS and CDR2 is YYEKEE in the germline V gene (reference sequence). V dropped 0 bases and J dropped 4 bases, with 20 bases sitting between them. CDR3 size: 17 residues. The CDR3 DNA is TGTGCCAGCAGCTTGGGGCCTGGGGCGGGGGCCCAATACGAGCAGTACTTC. Its protein product is CASSLGPGAGAQYEQYF. The full variable domain, completed using reference TRBV5-5 and TRBJ2-7, is DAGVTQSPTHLIKTRGQQVTLRCSPISGHKSVSWYQQVLGQGPQFIFQYYEKEERGRGNFPDRFSARQFPNYSSELNVNALLLGDSALYLCASSLGPGAGAQYEQYFGPGTRLTVT.

The genes are TRBV9 and TRBJ2-2; TRBD2 is a possible D gene (6 bases). Trimming stripped 3 bases from V and 2 bases from J, with 11 bases between. Germline V gene lookup returns CDR1 SGDLS and CDR2 YYNGEE. This CDR3 region has 15 residues. The CDR3 is CASSERRDNTGELFF. Written as DNA, the CDR3 is TGTGCCAGCAGCGAGAGGCGGGACAACACCGGGGAGCTGTTTTTT.

This clone has only a few counts. This chain uses TRBV7-9 with TRBJ1-2; D call uncertain. Germline values: CDR1 SEHNR, CDR2 FQNEAQ (reference sequence). The CDR3 loop spans 13 amino acids. Trimming shortened V by 4 bases and J by 2 bases, and 8 bases separated the two germline ends. CDR3 DNA sequence: TGTGCCAGCAGCTCCAGCGGAAACTATGGCTACACCTTC. Its translation is CASSSSGNYGYTF. The variable domain in full, with the rest retrieved from reference TRBV7-9 and TRBJ1-2, is DTGVSQNPRHKITKRGQNVTFRCDPISEHNRLYWYRQTLGQGPEFLTYFQNEAQLEKSRLLSDRFSAERPKGSFSTLEIQRTEQGDSAMYLCASSSSGNYGYTFGSGTRLTVV.

The J gene is TRBJ2-7, the V gene TRBV6-1; TRBD1 is a possible D gene (5 bases). The V gene lost 3 bases and the J gene lost 4 bases, with 10 bases spanning the gap. The length of the CDR3 is 13 residues. Germline CDR1 MNHNS, CDR2 SASEGT. The CDR3 nucleotides read TGTGCCAGCAGTGAGCACAAGGGGTACGAGCAGTACTTC. Translating gives CASSEHKGYEQYF.

This clone turned up a few times. The V and J genes are TRBV15 and TRBJ1-1, with D possibly TRBD1 on 5 matching bases. V was trimmed by 1 base and J by 5 bases, leaving 14 bases between them. Germline V gene lookup returns CDR1 LNHNV and CDR2 YYDKDF (reference sequence). This CDR3 contains 15 residues. The CDR3 here is CATSRGGQGGTEAFF. The CDR3 DNA sequence: TGTGCCACCAGCAGAGGAGGGCAGGGAGGTACTGAAGCTTTCTTT.

The J gene is TRBJ1-5, the V gene TRBV5-6, with D possibly being TRBD1 (6 bases). V was cut by 5 bases and J by 0 bases, with 15 bases left in between. This CDR3 spans 16 amino acids. The germline V gene encodes CDR1 SGHDT and CDR2 YYEEEE. CDR3 in amino acids: CASRRQEDASNQPQHF. In nucleotides, the CDR3 is TGTGCCAGCAGGCGACAGGAGGATGCTAGCAATCAGCCCCAGCATTTT.